Below, 20 T cell receptor beta chains from the same sample are listed, as sequenced in a study of regulatory T cells in long-lasting Graves disease. The time point denotes: newly diagnosed GD, antithyroid drugs for less than 3 months. The TCR library was made from RNA extracted from PBMCs. Library construction for TCR beta used iRepertoire HTBI primers and Arm-PCR of CDR3 regions. TCRdb re-called the multiplex PCR reads with MiXCR, one entry per CDR3 protein. This repertoire shows 410,000 or so distinct CDR3 sequences, around 14% found once; its top ten account for 16%. This same sample was also taken into another study, of T cells in Graves' hyperthyroidism and ophthalmopathy.

The sample consisted of peripheral blood mononuclear cells (PBMCs), taken at new diagnosis, from a patient treated with antithyroid drugs. The receptors here all came from a woman under 40 with Graves disease.

This chain uses TRBV30 with TRBJ1-5, with D tentatively TRBD1 (5 bases). Germline CDR1 and CDR2: GTSNPN and SVGIG (reference sequence). The germline V and J ends were trimmed by 3 bases and 2 bases, with 8 bases remaining between them. The CDR3 has 13 residues. The CDR3 reads CAWRGQGNQPQHF. Written as DNA, the CDR3 is TGTGCCTGGAGGGGGCAGGGCAATCAGCCCCAGCATTTT.

The V gene is TRBV7-9, the J gene TRBJ1-3; D is possibly TRBD1 (5 bases). Germline V gene lookup returns CDR1 SEHNR and CDR2 FQNEAQ (reference sequence). The germline V and J ends were trimmed by 6 bases and 0 bases, with 15 bases remaining between them. This CDR3 region has 16 residues. The chain's CDR3 is CASSRLQVLSGNTIYF. The CDR3 DNA sequence: TGTGCCAGCAGTCGTCTACAGGTCCTCTCTGGAAACACCATATATTTT.

This clonotype was counted many times. This chain connects TRBV6-5 to TRBJ2-5; TRBD1 matches 9 bases. Germline lookup yields CDR1 MNHEY and CDR2 SVGAGI. CDR3 length: 15 residues. J was trimmed by 4 bases and V by 2 bases; bases with no gene match: 5. This chain's CDR3 is CASSYATGGAETQYF. As DNA, the CDR3 is TGTGCCAGCAGTTACGCGACAGGGGGGGCAGAGACCCAGTACTTC.

This clonotype was counted at least ten times. V gene TRBV15 combines with J gene TRBJ2-3, with TRBD2 matching 7 bases. The V and J ends lost 0 bases and 4 bases, in that order; junction bases with no gene match: 4. Germline assignment: CDR1 LNHNV and CDR2 YYDKDF (reference sequence). The CDR3 sequence is 15 residues long. The CDR3 sequence is CATSREWGGSDTQYF. The CDR3 region has the DNA TGTGCCACCAGCAGAGAATGGGGGGGTTCAGATACGCAGTATTTT.

This clonotype was observed a handful of times. The CDR3 here is CASSESRGSGGETQYF. DNA of the CDR3: TGTGCCAGCAGTGAATCCCGGGGCTCCGGGGGAGAGACCCAGTACTTC. The rearrangement joins TRBV25-1 to TRBJ2-5, with D possibly being TRBD2 (6 bases). The germline gives CDR1 MGHDK, CDR2 SYGVNS. The CDR3 has 16 amino acids. The germline V and J ends were trimmed by 1 base and 4 bases, with 16 bases remaining between them.

This clonotype was seen at least ten times. The chain couples TRBV28 to TRBJ2-7; 8 nucleotides agree with TRBD2. Germline V gives CDR1 MDHEN, CDR2 SYDVKM. With 4 bases clipped from V and 3 bases from J, the junction kept 8 bases outside the gene matches. CDR3 length: 15 residues. The CDR3 DNA is TGTGCCAGCAGTTCTCCGGGACTAGAGGGCTACGAGCAGTACTTC. Translation gives CASSSPGLEGYEQYF.

The chain uses TRBV18 and TRBJ2-2, with D perhaps assigned TRBD1 or TRBD2 (6 bases each). The V end lost 1 base, the J end lost 5 bases, and 17 bases lay between the germline ends. The CDR3 is made up of 17 amino acids. Germline CDR1 and CDR2: KGHSH and LQKENI. The CDR3 here is CASSPRQKTGATGELFF. The CDR3 DNA sequence: TGTGCCAGCTCACCACGGCAAAAAACGGGGGCGACCGGGGAGCTGTTTTTT.

This clonotype was seen many times. The chain has TRBV29-1 and TRBJ2-5, with 7 nucleotides matching TRBD2. Germline V gene lookup returns CDR1 SQVTM and CDR2 ANQGSEA. The CDR3 spans 13 residues. V shed 4 bases and J 9 bases; nucleotides not matched to a gene: 11. CDR3 protein: CSVVSERDGSQYF. As DNA, the CDR3 is TGCAGCGTTGTGTCGGAGCGGGATGGGTCCCAGTACTTC. The complete variable domain, with remaining parts taken from reference TRBV29-1 and TRBJ2-5, reads SAVISQKPSRDICQRGTSLTIQCQVDSQVTMMFWYRQQPGQSLTLIATANQGSEATYESGFVIDKFPISRPNLTFSTLTVSNMSPEDSSIYLCSVVSERDGSQYFGPGTRLLVL.

With regard to this clonotype: Germline is not matched at one junction end, which may reflect a read error. The chain joins TRBV7-9 to TRBJ1-1, with 9 bases identical to TRBD1. The CDR3 is 15 residues long. CDR1 and CDR2 (germline): SEHNR, FQNEAQ (reference sequence). The CDR3 DNA reads as TGTGCCGGCAGCTTAGTTAGACAGGGGGGCGCTGAAGCTTTCTTT. Translating gives CAGSLVRQGGAEAFF. The full variable domain, its missing parts supplied by reference TRBV7-9 and TRBJ1-1, is DTGVSQNPRHKITKRGQNVTFRCDPISEHNRLYWYRQTLGQGPEFLTYFQNEAQLEKSRLLSDRFSAERPKGSFSTLEIQRTEQGDSAMYLCAGSLVRQGGAEAFFGQGTRLTVV.

The rearrangement joins TRBV14 to TRBJ2-1; D not resolved. V was cut by 0 bases and J by 9 bases, with 15 bases left in between. CDR1 is SGHDN, CDR2 FVKESK, per germline. CDR3 size: 15 residues. The CDR3 spells CASSQDLGSSIEQFF. The CDR3, as DNA: TGTGCCAGCAGCCAAGATTTAGGCTCCTCAATTGAGCAGTTCTTC.

The V call is TRBV12-3 or TRBV12-4, the J call TRBJ2-7; D is ambiguous. This CDR3 spans 11 amino acids. Trimming removed 4 bases at V and 6 bases at J, with 7 bases between. CDR3 region: CASSSGLEQYF. CDR3 in DNA: TGTGCCAGCAGTTCCGGGCTCGAGCAGTACTTC.

This rearrangement joins TRBV18 to TRBJ1-1; 9 positions agree with TRBD1. Germline CDR1 is KGHSH and CDR2 is LQKENI. V lost 6 bases to trimming and J lost 11 bases; unmatched junction nucleotides: 13. This CDR3 is 14 amino acids long. DNA of the CDR3: TGTGCCAGCTCGCAAGCGACAGGGGGGCCGCAGGCTTTCTTT. Residues: CASSQATGGPQAFF.

The rearrangement joins TRBV7-9 to TRBJ2-3; TRBD1 aligns across 7 bases. The CDR3 loop spans 13 amino acids. Germline V gives CDR1 SEHNR, CDR2 FQNEAQ (reference sequence). V dropped 5 bases and J dropped 4; count of bases not matched to a gene: 3. DNA for the CDR3: TGTGCCAGCAGCGTGACAGGGCCAGATACGCAGTATTTT. Residues: CASSVTGPDTQYF. Full variable domain (outside the CDR3, taken from reference TRBV7-9 and TRBJ2-3): DTGVSQNPRHKITKRGQNVTFRCDPISEHNRLYWYRQTLGQGPEFLTYFQNEAQLEKSRLLSDRFSAERPKGSFSTLEIQRTEQGDSAMYLCASSVTGPDTQYFGPGTRLTVL.

This clonotype showed up many times. The chain uses TRBV27 and TRBJ1-1; no firm D call. The V gene's germline CDR1 is MNHEY and CDR2 SMNVEV (reference sequence). This CDR3 has 14 amino acids. Trimming cost V 10 bases and J 0 bases, with 15 bases left between them. This CDR3 is CATARGTLNTEAFF. CDR3 DNA sequence: TGTGCCACCGCCCGTGGCACTTTGAACACTGAAGCTTTCTTT.

This clonotype was seen a handful of times. The chain has TRBV20-1 and TRBJ2-1; D remains ambiguous. This CDR3 region has 18 residues. V dropped 0 bases and J dropped 3 bases, with 21 bases sitting between them. CDR1 DFQATT and CDR2 SNEGSKA come from the germline V gene (reference sequence). The CDR3: CSARDKGPTHQSYNEQFF. For the CDR3, the DNA is TGCAGTGCTAGAGATAAGGGCCCCACCCACCAAAGCTACAATGAGCAGTTCTTC.

This clonotype has at least ten counts. The chain has TRBV5-1 and TRBJ2-1; D might be TRBD1 (5 bases). The V and J ends lost 4 bases and 10 bases respectively, with 12 bases between them. CDR3 length equals 12 residues. The germline V gene has CDR1 SGHRS and CDR2 YFSETQ. The CDR3, as DNA: TGCGCCAGCAGCGTCCCTAGGGGAGAGCAGTTCTTC. It yields the protein CASSVPRGEQFF.

This clonotype was observed many times. V usage is TRBV20-1 and J usage is TRBJ2-1; D gene unclear. Germline CDR1 is DFQATT and CDR2 is SNEGSKA (reference sequence). The germline V and J ends were trimmed by 3 bases and 6 bases, with 18 bases remaining between them. This CDR3 contains 15 residues. The CDR3 nucleotides read TGCAGTGCTAGCTCCTCGTTAGGGCTAACCAATGAGCAGTTCTTC. Protein product: CSASSSLGLTNEQFF.

In this sample, this clonotype turned up a few times. The chain carries TRBV5-5 and TRBJ2-1; 15 nucleotides match TRBD2. The CDR3 sequence is 18 residues long. CDR1 is SGHKS and CDR2 is YYEKEE in the germline V gene (reference sequence). V was clipped by 4 bases and J by 4 bases; unmatched bases: 9. In nucleotides, the CDR3 is TGTGCCAGCAGCCCGGGACTAGCGGGAGGACCGATTTACAATGAGCAGTTCTTC. Translating gives CASSPGLAGGPIYNEQFF.

This clonotype was seen more than once but under ten times. J is TRBJ2-3 and V is TRBV7-6, with TRBD2 identical over 11 bases. Germline V CDR1 and CDR2: SGHVS, FNYEAQ. The CDR3 has 20 residues. V was clipped by 2 bases and J by 0 bases; unmatched bases: 13. The CDR3 protein is CASSLSSRTSGPSSTDTQYF. CDR3 nucleotide sequence: TGTGCCAGCAGCTTATCAAGCCGGACTAGCGGGCCCTCTAGCACAGATACGCAGTATTTT.

The V and J genes are TRBV7-2 and TRBJ2-2; perhaps TRBD1 as D (5 bases). With 3 bases removed from V and 5 bases from J, the gap between germline ends came to 13 bases. This CDR3 is 15 amino acids long. CDR1 is SGHTA, CDR2 FQGNSA, per germline. The CDR3 reads CASSLVQAYTGELFF. The DNA for the CDR3 is TGTGCCAGCAGCTTGGTACAGGCTTATACCGGGGAGCTGTTTTTT. Drawing the rest from reference TRBV7-2 and TRBJ2-2, the complete variable domain is GAGVSQSPSNKVTEKGKDVELRCDPISGHTALYWYRQSLGQGLEFLIYFQGNSAPDKSGLPSDRFSAERTGGSVSTLTIQRTQQEDSAVYLCASSLVQAYTGELFFGEGSRLTVL.